These 17 T cell receptor beta chains were sequenced from one sample in a study of T-cell reconstitution after alpha-beta-depleted transplantation in children. The TCRbeta library incorporated unique molecular identifiers. One entry per CDR3 protein, called by TCRdb with MiXCR from the PCR reads. The table lists around 580,000 distinct CDR3 sequences, about a quarter of them singletons, with approximately 33% in the top ten. The input for sequencing was PBMCs, taken before TCRalphabeta/CD19-depleted stem cell transplant. These receptors were taken from a boy younger than two with Wiskott-Aldrich syndrome, due to receive a stem cell transplant.

This clonotype was detected only a few times. The J gene is TRBJ2-7, the V gene TRBV4-2; 7 bases are shared with TRBD2. The length of the CDR3 is 14 residues. V was pared by 9 bases and J by 2 bases, with 10 bases of the junction left unmatched. Germline-derived CDR1 and CDR2 are LGHNA and YNFKEQ. CDR3 protein: CASQAGLGPYEQYF. The CDR3 nucleotides read TGTGCCAGTCAAGCGGGATTAGGGCCCTACGAGCAGTACTTC.

This chain joins TRBV5-1 and TRBJ2-1; D is uncertain. CDR1 is SGHRS, CDR2 YFSETQ, per germline. The length of the CDR3 is 15 residues. The ends were cut back, 4 bases at V and 12 bases at J, with 23 bases in the middle. Here the CDR3 reads CASSPLGKVSSGQFF. CDR3 in DNA: TGCGCCAGCAGCCCCCTTGGTAAGGTCTCTTCGGGGCAGTTCTTC.

This clonotype was seen a handful of times. The chain recombines TRBV5-1 with TRBJ2-7, with D perhaps TRBD1 (6 bases). This CDR3 contains 15 residues. From germline, CDR1 is SGHRS and CDR2 YFSETQ. Deletions cut 0 bases from V and 3 bases from J, with 13 bases between. The CDR3, as DNA: TGCGCCAGCAGCTTGGTATCAGGGGCAGACTACGAGCAGTACTTC. The encoded protein is CASSLVSGADYEQYF.

The rearrangement joins TRBV6-1 to TRBJ2-1; the match to TRBD1 covers 9 bases. This CDR3 has 14 residues. The V and J ends lost 6 bases and 6 bases, in that order; junction bases with no gene match: 6. Germline CDR1 reads MNHNS; CDR2 reads SASEGT. The CDR3 region has the DNA TGTGCCAGCAGGGACAGGGGAACCTTCAATGAGCAGTTCTTC. It encodes CASRDRGTFNEQFF.

The chain recombines TRBV27 with TRBJ2-7; D remains unclear. The CDR3 sequence is 15 residues long. Trimming pared 3 bases from V and 1 base from J, leaving 13 bases between. Germline V lookup: CDR1 MNHEY, CDR2 SMNVEV (reference sequence). The CDR3 loop is CASSFGRRLSYEQYF. Here the CDR3 DNA reads TGTGCCAGCAGTTTCGGACGTCGACTTTCCTACGAGCAGTACTTC.

A few counts support this clonotype. The V and J genes are TRBV28 and TRBJ2-1; D not resolved. Germline V gene sequence: CDR1 MDHEN, CDR2 SYDVKM. V lost 3 bases to trimming and J lost 5 bases, with 14 bases between them. This CDR3 contains 15 residues. The CDR3 region is CASSFFGGTNNEQFF. CDR3 nucleotides: TGTGCCAGCAGTTTTTTTGGCGGAACAAACAATGAGCAGTTCTTC. Looking up the rest from reference TRBV28 and TRBJ2-1 gives the full variable domain: DVKVTQSSRYLVKRTGEKVFLECVQDMDHENMFWYRQDPGLGLRLIYFSYDVKMKEKGDIPEGYSVSREKKERFSLILESASTNQTSMYLCASSFFGGTNNEQFFGPGTRLTVL.

This clonotype came up once. The V call is TRBV12-3 or TRBV12-4, the J call TRBJ1-6, with 9 bases fitting TRBD1. The CDR3 covers 15 residues. The V and J ends lost 6 bases and 10 bases, in that order; junction bases with no gene match: 10. CDR3 region: CASRPGTGRNSPLHF. For the CDR3, the DNA is TGTGCCAGCAGACCCGGGACAGGGAGGAACTCACCCCTCCACTTT.

The rearrangement joins TRBV10-3 to TRBJ2-2; 10 positions match TRBD1. The CDR3 has 15 residues. CDR1 and CDR2 from the germline V gene are ENHRY and SYGVKD. V trimming: 2 bases; J trimming: 4 bases; junction bases outside the gene matches: 1. The CDR3 loop is CAISEGQGGTGELFF. The CDR3 DNA reads as TGTGCCATCAGTGAGGGACAGGGGGGCACCGGGGAGCTGTTTTTT.

The genes are TRBV11-2 and TRBJ2-7; maybe TRBD1 (6 bases). With 6 bases removed from V and 5 bases from J, the gap between germline ends came to 11 bases. The CDR3 runs 12 residues. The germline V gene encodes CDR1 SGHAT and CDR2 FQNNGV. CDR3 residues: CASSFTGNEQYF. CDR3 nucleotides: TGTGCCAGCAGTTTCACAGGGAACGAGCAGTACTTC. The variable domain in full, with the rest retrieved from reference TRBV11-2 and TRBJ2-7, is EAGVAQSPRYKIIEKRQSVAFWCNPISGHATLYWYQQILGQGPKLLIQFQNNGVVDDSQLPKDRFSAERLKGVDSTLKIQPAKLEDSAVYLCASSFTGNEQYFGPGTRLTVT.

The chain is built from TRBV5-1 and TRBJ1-2, with D possibly matching TRBD1 (5 bases). CDR3 size: 16 residues. From germline, CDR1 is SGHRS and CDR2 YFSETQ. The ends were cut back, 5 bases at V and 1 base at J, with 18 bases in the middle. CDR3 sequence reads: CASSYRDGTINYGYTF. CDR3 nucleotides: TGCGCCAGCAGTTATCGGGACGGAACGATTAACTATGGCTACACCTTC.

The chain joins TRBV15 to TRBJ2-7; the D gene is possibly TRBD1 (5 bases). V was shortened by 0 bases and J by 3 bases, with 9 bases between the two germline ends. Germline CDR1 and CDR2: LNHNV and YYDKDF (reference sequence). The CDR3 consists of 14 residues. CDR3: CATSRDTGVYEQYF. For the CDR3, the DNA is TGTGCCACCAGCAGAGATACAGGTGTCTACGAGCAGTACTTC.

This clonotype came up a few times. The chain employs TRBV6-5 and TRBJ2-7; 10 nucleotides align to TRBD1. Germline V gene data show CDR1 as MNHEY and CDR2 as SVGAGI. There are 17 residues in the CDR3. After removal of 2 bases from V and 0 bases from J, the junction contained 7 bases not matched to a gene. Written as DNA, the CDR3 is TGTGCCAGCAGTTACCCCAGACAGGGGGCGAGCTCCTACGAGCAGTACTTC. This encodes CASSYPRQGASSYEQYF.

V and J are TRBV6-1 and TRBJ2-5, with D possibly being TRBD1 or TRBD2 (5 bases each). This CDR3 contains 13 residues. The germline V gene encodes CDR1 MNHNS and CDR2 SASEGT. Trimming removed 6 bases from V and 5 bases from J, with 13 bases in between. CDR3: CASRAGSGETQYF. CDR3 sequence (DNA): TGTGCCAGCAGAGCAGGGAGTGGGGAGACCCAGTACTTC.

This clonotype has only a few counts. The chain links TRBV7-2 to TRBJ2-3; 9 nucleotides align to TRBD1. Per germline, CDR1 SGHTA and CDR2 FQGNSA. The ends lost 5 bases at V and 4 bases at J; junction bases unmatched: 4. This CDR3 has 14 residues. The CDR3 here is CASSRRQGADTQYF. The CDR3 DNA reads as TGTGCCAGCAGCCGACGACAGGGGGCAGATACGCAGTATTTT.

This clonotype turned up a few times. V and J are TRBV12-3 or TRBV12-4 and TRBJ2-5; 11 bases map to TRBD2. This CDR3 has 15 residues. The V gene end was trimmed by 6 bases and the J gene end by 0 bases; junction bases not matched to a gene: 3. The CDR3, as DNA: TGTGCCAGCAGACGGACTAGCGGGTACCAAGAGACCCAGTACTTC. It yields the protein CASRRTSGYQETQYF.

The rearrangement joins TRBV9 to TRBJ2-1; no clear D gene. CDR3 length: 15 residues. Deletions cut 2 bases from V and 5 bases from J, with 14 bases between. The V gene's germline CDR1 is SGDLS and CDR2 YYNGEE. CDR3 nucleotide sequence: TGTGCCAGCAGCGTCGGTGGGTCTCTGAACAATGAGCAGTTCTTC. This translates into CASSVGGSLNNEQFF.

This rearrangement joins TRBV5-1 to TRBJ2-7, with unresolved D. The CDR3 is made up of 14 amino acids. Germline loops: CDR1 SGHRS, CDR2 YFSETQ. V gave up 2 bases and J gave up 2 bases, with 11 bases separating them. The CDR3 sequence is CASSLGQLTYEQYF. CDR3 coding DNA: TGCGCCAGCAGCTTAGGGCAGCTTACCTACGAGCAGTACTTC.